This is a list of T cell receptor beta chains from one sample in a study of T cell responses to AZD1222 COVID-19 vaccine. Measured with immunoSEQ multiplex PCR; TCRdb has only the in-frame clones, and not every one. Of about 110,000 clones in the sample, around 94% were seen once. The sample here was peripheral blood, taken on day 0 of AZD1222 vaccination. The receptor set was obtained from an adult in good health. Both conserved end residues are part of each CDR3. The order of the fields is clone size, CDR3 length, V gene, J gene, D gene, CDR3 protein, CDR3 DNA. D genes are given only for firm matches. Expanded clones are given a class, and other clones once, few, many or no size at all.

NA	14	TRBV29-1	TRBJ1-2	NA	CSVVGPYRYYGYTF	TGCAGCGTTGTGGGCCCGTATAGATACTATGGCTACACCTTC
NA	13	TRBV18	TRBJ2-7	NA	CASSLGVSYEQYF	TGTGCCAGCTCACTTGGAGTATCGTACGAGCAGTACTTC
NA	14	TRBV5-1	TRBJ2-3	NA	CASSLSGSTDTQYF	TGCGCCAGCAGCTTGAGTGGGAGCACAGATACGCAGTATTTT
NA	12	TRBV19	TRBJ1-4	NA	CASSMTDEKLFF	TGTGCCAGTAGTATGACAGACGAAAAACTGTTTTTT
NA	13	TRBV4-2	TRBJ1-1	NA	CASSLAGEGEAFF	TGTGCCAGCAGCCTGGCGGGGGAGGGTGAAGCTTTCTTT
NA	16	TRBV4-3	TRBJ1-5	NA	CASSQGTGYSNQPQHF	TGCGCCAGCAGCCAAGGGACGGGTTATAGCAATCAGCCCCAGCATTTT
once	12	TRBV24-1	TRBJ1-4	NA	CATGGTDEKLFF	TGTGCCACCGGGGGAACGGATGAAAAACTGTTTTTT
NA	11	TRBV30	TRBJ1-1	NA	CASVGGLEAFF	TGTGCTTCGGTAGGGGGATTGGAAGCTTTCTTT
NA	10	TRBV29-1	TRBJ2-3	NA	CSASTDTQYF	TGCAGCGCTAGTACAGATACGCAGTATTTT
NA	14	TRBV28	TRBJ1-6	NA	CASSLGGPGSPLHF	TGTGCCAGCAGTTTAGGGGGGCCGGGGTCACCCCTCCACTTT
NA	15	TRBV2	TRBJ2-5	NA	CASLGVGGRRETQYF	TGTGCCAGCCTGGGAGTGGGGGGAAGGAGAGAGACCCAGTACTTC
NA	14	TRBV11-1	TRBJ1-1	NA	CASSLELGSDEAFF	TGTGCCAGCAGCTTAGAGCTCGGGTCGGATGAAGCTTTCTTT
NA	14	TRBV21-1	TRBJ2-7	NA	CASSKPDSQDEQYF	TGTGCCAGCAGCAAACCCGATTCCCAAGACGAGCAGTACTTC
NA	13	TRBV11-2	TRBJ2-7	NA	CASSPPGDYEQYF	TGTGCCAGCAGCCCCCCCGGAGACTACGAGCAGTACTTC
NA	12	TRBV7-8	TRBJ1-2	NA	CASSLDSYGYTF	TGTGCCAGCAGCTTGGACAGCTATGGCTACACCTTC
NA	15	TRBV2	TRBJ1-4	NA	CASSGTGSPNEKLFF	TGTGCCAGCAGTGGTACAGGGTCTCCTAATGAAAAACTGTTTTTT
NA	13	TRBV18	TRBJ1-2	NA	CASSHTLDYGYTF	TGTGCCAGCTCACATACCCTGGACTATGGCTACACCTTC
NA	19	TRBV6-2/TRBV6-3	TRBJ2-1	NA	CASSYSVRFQGVSYNEQFF	TGTGCCAGCAGTTACTCCGTTAGATTTCAGGGAGTGTCCTACAATGAGCAGTTCTTC
NA	15	TRBV4-2	TRBJ2-1	TRBD2	CASSPLAGVWSEQFF	TGTGCCAGCAGCCCACTAGCGGGAGTTTGGAGTGAGCAGTTCTTC
NA	14	TRBV4-1	TRBJ1-3	NA	CASSQVSSGNTIYF	TGCGCCAGCAGCCAAGTCTCCTCTGGAAACACCATATATTTT